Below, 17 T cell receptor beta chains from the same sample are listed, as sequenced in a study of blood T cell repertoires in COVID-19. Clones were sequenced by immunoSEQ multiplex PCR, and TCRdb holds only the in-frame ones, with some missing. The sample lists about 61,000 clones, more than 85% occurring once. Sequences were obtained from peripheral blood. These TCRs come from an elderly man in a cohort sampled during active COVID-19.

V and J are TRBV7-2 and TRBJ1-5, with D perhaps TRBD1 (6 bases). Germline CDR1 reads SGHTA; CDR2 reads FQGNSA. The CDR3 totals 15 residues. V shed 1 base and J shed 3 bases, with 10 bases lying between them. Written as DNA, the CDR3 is TGTGCCAGCAGCTTAGAGGGGGGGGTCAATCAGCCCCAGCATTTT. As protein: CASSLEGGVNQPQHF.

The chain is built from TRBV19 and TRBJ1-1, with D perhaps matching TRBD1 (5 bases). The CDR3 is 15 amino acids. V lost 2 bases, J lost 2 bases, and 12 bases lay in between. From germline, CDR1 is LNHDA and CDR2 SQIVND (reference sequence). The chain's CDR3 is CASSIIGVRNTEAFF. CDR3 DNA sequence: TGTGCCAGTAGTATAATAGGGGTGCGCAACACTGAAGCTTTCTTT.

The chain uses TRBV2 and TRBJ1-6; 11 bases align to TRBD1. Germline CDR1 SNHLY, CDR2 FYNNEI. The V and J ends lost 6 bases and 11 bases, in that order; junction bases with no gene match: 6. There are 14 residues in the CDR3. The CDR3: CASRGQGGAPPLHF. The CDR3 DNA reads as TGTGCCAGCAGGGGACAGGGGGGAGCACCACCCCTCCACTTT.

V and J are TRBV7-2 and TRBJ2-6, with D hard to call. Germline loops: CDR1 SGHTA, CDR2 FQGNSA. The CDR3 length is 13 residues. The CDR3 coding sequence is TGTGGCGGCCGCCCCTCTGGGGCCAACGTCCTGACTTTC. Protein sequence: CGGRPSGANVLTF. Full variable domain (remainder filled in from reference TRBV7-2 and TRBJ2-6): GAGVSQSPSNKVTEKGKDVELRCDPISGHTALYWYRQSLGQGLEFLIYFQGNSAPDKSGLPSDRFSAERTGGSVSTLTIQRTQQEDSAVYLCGGRPSGANVLTFGAGSRLTVL.

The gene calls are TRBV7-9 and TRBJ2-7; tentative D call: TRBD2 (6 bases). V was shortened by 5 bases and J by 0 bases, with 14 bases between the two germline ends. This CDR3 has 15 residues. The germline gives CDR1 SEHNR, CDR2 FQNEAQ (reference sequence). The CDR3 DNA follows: TGTGCCAGCAGCCCCCCCGCCGGGGGCTCCTACGAGCAGTACTTC. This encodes CASSPPAGGSYEQYF.

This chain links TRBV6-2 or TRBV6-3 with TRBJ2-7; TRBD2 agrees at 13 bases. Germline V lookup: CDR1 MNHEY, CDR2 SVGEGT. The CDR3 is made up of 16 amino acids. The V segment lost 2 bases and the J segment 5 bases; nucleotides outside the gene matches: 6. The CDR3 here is CASSYELGLAGDEQYF. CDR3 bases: TGTGCCAGCAGTTACGAGTTAGGACTAGCGGGGGACGAGCAGTACTTC.

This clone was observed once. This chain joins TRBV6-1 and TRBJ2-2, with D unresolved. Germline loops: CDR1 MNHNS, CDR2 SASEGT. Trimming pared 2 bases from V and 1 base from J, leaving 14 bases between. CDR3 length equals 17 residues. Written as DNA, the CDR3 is TGTGCCAGCAGTGAACGACCCTTTAGCCAGAACACCGGGGAGCTGTTTTTT. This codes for CASSERPFSQNTGELFF.

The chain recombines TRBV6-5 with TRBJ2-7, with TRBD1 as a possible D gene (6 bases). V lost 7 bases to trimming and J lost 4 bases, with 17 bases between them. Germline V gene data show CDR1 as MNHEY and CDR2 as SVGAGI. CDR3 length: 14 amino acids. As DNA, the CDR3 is TGTGCCAGCAATAGGGAGACAGGAGCTTACGAGCAGTACTTC. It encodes CASNRETGAYEQYF.

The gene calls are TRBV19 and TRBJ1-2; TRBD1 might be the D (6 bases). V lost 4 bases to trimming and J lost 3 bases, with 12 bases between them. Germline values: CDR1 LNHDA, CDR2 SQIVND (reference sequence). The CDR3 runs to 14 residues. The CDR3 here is CASSSLQGYYGYTF. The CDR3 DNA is TGTGCCAGTAGTAGCCTACAGGGATACTATGGCTACACCTTC. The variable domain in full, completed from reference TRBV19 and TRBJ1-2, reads DGGITQSPKYLFRKEGQNVTLSCEQNLNHDAMYWYRQDPGQGLRLIYYSQIVNDFQKGDIAEGYSVSREKKESFPLTVTSAQKNPTAFYLCASSSLQGYYGYTFGSGTRLTVV.

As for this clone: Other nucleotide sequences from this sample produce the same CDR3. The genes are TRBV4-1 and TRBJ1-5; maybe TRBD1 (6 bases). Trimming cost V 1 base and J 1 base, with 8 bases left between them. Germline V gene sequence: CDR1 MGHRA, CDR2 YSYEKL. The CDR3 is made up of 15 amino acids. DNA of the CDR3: TGCGCCAGCAGCCAAGGCGGACAGAGCAATCAGCCCCAGCATTTT. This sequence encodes CASSQGGQSNQPQHF.

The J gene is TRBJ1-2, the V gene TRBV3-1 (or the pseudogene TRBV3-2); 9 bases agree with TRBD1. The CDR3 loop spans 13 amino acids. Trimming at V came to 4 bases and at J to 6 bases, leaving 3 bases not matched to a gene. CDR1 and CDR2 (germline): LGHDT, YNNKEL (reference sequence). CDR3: CASSPGTGNGYTF. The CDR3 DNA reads TGTGCCAGCAGCCCCGGGACAGGGAATGGCTACACCTTC.

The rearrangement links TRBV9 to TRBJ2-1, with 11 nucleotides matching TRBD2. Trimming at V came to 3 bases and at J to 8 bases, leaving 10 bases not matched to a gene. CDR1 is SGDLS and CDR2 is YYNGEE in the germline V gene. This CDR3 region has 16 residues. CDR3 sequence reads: CASSAAPSGGWDEQFF. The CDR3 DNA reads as TGTGCCAGCAGCGCCGCCCCTAGCGGGGGGTGGGATGAGCAGTTCTTC.

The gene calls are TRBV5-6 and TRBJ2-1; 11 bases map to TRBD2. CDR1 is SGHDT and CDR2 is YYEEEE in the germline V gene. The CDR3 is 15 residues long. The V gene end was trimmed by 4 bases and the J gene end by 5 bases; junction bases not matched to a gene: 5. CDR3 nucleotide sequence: TGTGCCAGCAGCCTCACTAGCGGGAGCCACAATGAGCAGTTCTTC. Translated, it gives CASSLTSGSHNEQFF.

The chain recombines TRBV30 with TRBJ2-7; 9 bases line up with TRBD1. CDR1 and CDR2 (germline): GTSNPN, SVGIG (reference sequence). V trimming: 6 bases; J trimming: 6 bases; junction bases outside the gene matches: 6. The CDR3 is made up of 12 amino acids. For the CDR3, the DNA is TGTGCCTGTCCCGGGACAGGGTTCGAGCAGTACTTC. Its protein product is CACPGTGFEQYF.

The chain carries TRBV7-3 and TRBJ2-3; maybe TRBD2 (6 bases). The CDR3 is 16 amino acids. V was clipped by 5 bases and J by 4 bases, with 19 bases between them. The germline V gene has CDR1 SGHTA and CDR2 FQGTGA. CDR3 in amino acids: CASSPIALPGADTQYF. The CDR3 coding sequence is TGTGCCAGCAGCCCGATAGCGCTTCCGGGGGCAGATACGCAGTATTTT.

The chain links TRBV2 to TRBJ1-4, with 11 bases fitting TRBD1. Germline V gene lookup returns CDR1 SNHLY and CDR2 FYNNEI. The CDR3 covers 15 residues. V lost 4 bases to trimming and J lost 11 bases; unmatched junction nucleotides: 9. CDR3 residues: CASSAGQGGSKKLFF. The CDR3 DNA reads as TGTGCCAGCAGTGCGGGACAGGGGGGCTCGAAGAAACTGTTTTTT.

CDR3 coding DNA: TGTGCCAGCCTATCCCCGGGATTTAATGAAAAACTGTTTTTT. Encoded protein: CASLSPGFNEKLFF. The chain recombines TRBV25-1 with TRBJ1-4; D remains unclear. CDR3 length: 14 amino acids. With 8 bases removed from V and 4 bases from J, the gap between germline ends came to 14 bases. Looked up from germline, CDR1 is MGHDK and CDR2 is SYGVNS.